Shown below are 17 T cell receptor beta chains from a single sample sequenced in a study of cytotoxic CD8 clonotypes in ibrutinib-treated CLL. Sequenced by immunoSEQ multiplex PCR; TCRdb stores in-frame clones only, minus some. The repertoire holds approximately 80,000 clones, with around 84% as singletons. This specimen was PBMCs, taken before ibrutinib treatment. These receptor sequences come from a human donor with chronic lymphocytic leukemia.

The V and J genes are TRBV12-5 and TRBJ2-5, with 10 bases matching TRBD2. CDR1 and CDR2 from the germline V gene are LGHNT and FRNRAP. The CDR3 contains 16 residues. Trimming took 5 bases from V and 3 from J; bases not matched to a gene: 9. This CDR3 is CASGPISGRVEETQYF. In DNA form, the CDR3 reads TGTGCTAGTGGTCCCATCAGCGGGAGGGTCGAAGAGACCCAGTACTTC.

The chain combines TRBV10-3 with TRBJ2-7; 15 bases are a match to TRBD2. Trimming removed 3 bases from V and 5 bases from J; junction bases left unmatched: 11. The germline V gene has CDR1 ENHRY and CDR2 SYGVKD. The CDR3 has 18 residues. CDR3 residues: CAISDGPGLAGGGDEQYF. The CDR3 DNA follows: TGTGCCATCAGTGATGGCCCCGGACTAGCGGGAGGGGGCGACGAGCAGTACTTC.

V and J are TRBV4-1 and TRBJ1-5; D remains unclear. The length of the CDR3 is 14 residues. Trimming shortened V by 4 bases and J by 4 bases, and 11 bases separated the two germline ends. CDR1 MGHRA and CDR2 YSYEKL come from the germline V gene. The CDR3 DNA reads TGCGCCAGCAGCCGCGTGGTGGGGAATCAGCCCCAGCATTTT. Its translation is CASSRVVGNQPQHF.

The V and J genes are TRBV7-3 and TRBJ1-2; TRBD1 might be the D (5 bases). Germline V gene lookup returns CDR1 SGHTA and CDR2 FQGTGA. The ends were cut back, 1 base at V and 7 bases at J, with 13 bases in the middle. This CDR3 has 14 amino acids. CDR3: CASSLSAQGGGYTF. The CDR3 coding sequence is TGTGCCAGCAGCTTAAGTGCCCAGGGAGGTGGCTACACCTTC.

This chain links TRBV9 with TRBJ1-3, with D possibly being TRBD1 (5 bases). From germline, CDR1 is SGDLS and CDR2 YYNGEE. This CDR3 has 17 residues. Trimming removed 3 bases at V and 0 bases at J, with 16 bases between. CDR3 amino acids: CASSAGTPVISGNTIYF. CDR3 coding DNA: TGTGCCAGCAGCGCCGGGACTCCAGTTATCTCTGGAAACACCATATATTTT.

This chain's CDR3 is CASSLGGEISNYGYTF. For the CDR3, the DNA is TGTGCCAGCAGCTTAGGGGGAGAAATATCTAACTATGGCTACACCTTC. V gene TRBV5-4 combines with J gene TRBJ1-2, with TRBD1 as a possible D gene (6 bases). CDR1 and CDR2 from the germline V gene are SGHNT and YYREEE (reference sequence). The CDR3 is made up of 16 amino acids. Trimming took 2 bases from V and 0 from J, leaving 14 bases between them. Looking up the rest from reference TRBV5-4 and TRBJ1-2 gives the full variable domain: ETGVTQSPTHLIKTRGQQVTLRCSSQSGHNTVSWYQQALGQGPQFIFQYYREEENGRGNFPPRFSGLQFPNYSSELNVNALELDDSALYLCASSLGGEISNYGYTFGSGTRLTVV.

The chain is built from TRBV29-1 and TRBJ1-4; 8 bases are a match to TRBD1. The V gene's germline CDR1 is SQVTM and CDR2 ANQGSEA. The CDR3 is 15 amino acids. V trimming: 7 bases; J trimming: 5 bases; junction bases outside the gene matches: 12. DNA of the CDR3: TGCAGCGCGAGTGTGACGGGACAGGCAAATGAAAAACTGTTTTTT. Its translation is CSASVTGQANEKLFF.

The chain is built from TRBV4-2 and TRBJ2-2; the D gene is possibly TRBD2 (5 bases). The CDR3 is 17 residues long. The germline gives CDR1 LGHNA, CDR2 YNFKEQ. Trimming pared 0 bases from V and 7 bases from J, leaving 18 bases between. The CDR3, as DNA: TGTGCCAGCAGCCAAGATATAGGTCTAGCTGAGGGCGGGGAGCTGTTTTTT. Translating gives CASSQDIGLAEGGELFF.

This rearrangement joins TRBV7-8 to TRBJ1-2; unclear D gene. Germline CDR1 is SGHVS and CDR2 is FQNEAQ. The CDR3 totals 14 residues. V was shortened by 1 base and J by 0 bases, with 6 bases between the two germline ends. CDR3 bases: TGTGCCAGCAGCTTAGATACGGCTAACTATGGCTACACCTTC. It is translated as CASSLDTANYGYTF.

This clone was seen only a few times. The CDR3 sequence: CASSHGTGRESGNTIYF. DNA for the CDR3: TGTGCCAGCAGCCACGGGACAGGGAGAGAGTCTGGAAACACCATATATTTT. The rearrangement joins TRBV11-3 to TRBJ1-3; TRBD1 agrees at 9 bases. The trim removed 5 bases at V and 1 base at J, leaving 9 bases unmatched. CDR3 size: 17 residues. Germline V CDR1 and CDR2: SGHNT, YENEEA. Full variable domain (remainder filled in from reference TRBV11-3 and TRBJ1-3): EAGVVQSPRYKIIEKKQPVAFWCNPISGHNTLYWYLQNLGQGPELLIRYENEEAVDDSQLPKDRFSAERLKGVDSTLKIQPAELGDSAVYLCASSHGTGRESGNTIYFGEGSWLTVV.

V usage is TRBV5-4 and J usage is TRBJ2-7, with 11 bases identical to TRBD1. Germline V CDR1 and CDR2: SGHNT, YYREEE (reference sequence). The CDR3 is 15 residues long. V shed 6 bases, J shed 3 bases, and the junction held 8 bases outside the gene matches. CDR3 DNA sequence: TGTGCCAGCAACAAAGGACAGGGGGCGATCTACGAGCAGTACTTC. As protein: CASNKGQGAIYEQYF.

This rearrangement joins TRBV27 to TRBJ2-1; 8 nucleotides line up with TRBD1. CDR1 MNHEY and CDR2 SMNVEV come from the germline V gene (reference sequence). The trim removed 6 bases at V and 1 base at J, leaving 2 bases unmatched. The CDR3 is made up of 14 amino acids. CDR3 in amino acids: CASSRTGSYNEQFF. DNA of the CDR3: TGTGCCAGCAGCCGGACAGGGTCCTACAATGAGCAGTTCTTC.

This clone was seen only a few times. The chain is built from TRBV2 and TRBJ1-5, with TRBD1 matching 9 bases. The CDR3 is 14 residues long. CDR1 SNHLY and CDR2 FYNNEI come from the germline V gene. Germline trimming cut 4 bases from V and 2 bases from J; bases unmatched to any gene: 0. In nucleotides, the CDR3 is TGTGCCAGCAGTGGACAGGGGGGCAATCAGCCCCAGCATTTT. Amino acids: CASSGQGGNQPQHF.

The V and J genes are TRBV7-8 and TRBJ1-5, with 7 nucleotides matching TRBD1. This CDR3 has 14 residues. CDR1 is SGHVS, CDR2 FQNEAQ, per germline. Trimming removed 8 bases from V and 5 bases from J; junction bases left unmatched: 9. CDR3 residues: CASGPGQRDQPQHF. The CDR3 bases are TGTGCCAGCGGACCGGGACAGCGGGATCAGCCCCAGCATTTT.

The chain uses TRBV28 and TRBJ2-5; 11 nucleotides line up with TRBD2. CDR1 and CDR2 (germline): MDHEN, SYDVKM. The ends lost 8 bases at V and 3 bases at J; junction bases unmatched: 11. This CDR3 has 16 residues. The CDR3 loop is CASLTGTSGRKETQYF. The CDR3 nucleotides are TGTGCCAGCCTAACCGGGACTAGCGGTAGGAAAGAGACCCAGTACTTC.

This clone was detected only a few times. The J gene is TRBJ2-3, the V gene TRBV19, with 14 bases fitting TRBD2. CDR1 and CDR2 (germline): LNHDA, SQIVND (reference sequence). The CDR3 extends over 18 amino acids. After removal of 5 bases from V and 1 base from J, the junction contained 8 bases not matched to a gene. The CDR3 bases are TGTGCCAGTAGTGGACTAGCGGGAGGAGGTATGGGCACAGATACGCAGTATTTT. It is translated as CASSGLAGGGMGTDTQYF.

The chain recombines TRBV7-2 with TRBJ1-2; D gene ambiguous. The CDR3 has 14 amino acids. Germline V gene lookup returns CDR1 SGHTA and CDR2 FQGNSA. V lost 2 bases and J lost 5, with 12 bases in between. CDR3 in DNA: TGTGCCAGCAGCTTAACGTCCCAAACTTATGGCTACACCTTC. Its translation: CASSLTSQTYGYTF.